What follows describes a single T cell receptor (beta chain). The antigen is unknown. A second PCR, run for roughly 7 to 11 cycles, used a sample-barcoded 5' primer plus a J-beta primer mix. TCRdb ran MiXCR on the 5' RACE reads and lists one entry per CDR3 protein. Here the sample spans 1.5 million to 2 million distinct CDR3 sequences, around 42% being singletons. This sample is part of a study of blood T cells in healthy people across ages. Findings and limits, study-wide: What prevented conclusive comparison of naive and antigen-experienced cells was that PBMCs were unsorted.

This TCR came from a human donor in good health. The sequencing input was blood.

In nucleotides, the CDR3 is TGTGCCAGCAGCTTAAGACCACAGGGCACAGATACGCAGTATTTT. Amino acids: CASSLRPQGTDTQYF. The chain carries TRBV13 and TRBJ2-3, with D perhaps TRBD1 (5 bases). CDR3 length equals 15 residues. Per the germline V gene, CDR1 is PRHDT and CDR2 is FYEKMQ (reference sequence). Trimming shortened V by 2 bases and J by 1 base, and 10 bases separated the two germline ends.